This T cell receptor (beta chain) was sequenced in a study of Graves' ophthalmopathy and Graves' hyperthyroidism. Scientists amplified the TCR beta CDR3 regions from RNA transcripts. HTBI-primed RT-PCR formed the first round, and a multiplex PCR formed the second. TCRdb passed the multiplex PCR reads through MiXCR, listing each CDR3 protein once. Of around 1.1 million distinct CDR3 sequences detected, about 40% appear once; the ten largest clones hold around 10%. Per the germline V gene, CDR1 is SGHVS and CDR2 is FQNEAQ. This CDR3 has 14 amino acids. V lost 8 bases and J 0 bases, leaving 14 bases between the germline ends.

Source material: peripheral blood or thyroid tissue (not recorded which). The genes are TRBV7-8 and TRBJ2-7; D is possibly TRBD1 or TRBD2 (5 bases each). The origin of this receptor is an adult man with Graves' hyperthyroidism. CDR3 protein: CASSEGSRSYEQYF. In DNA, the CDR3 is TGTGCCAGCTCAGAGGGGTCCCGCTCCTACGAGCAGTACTTC.